These 3 T cell receptor beta chains were all obtained from the same sample, sequenced in a study of blood T cell repertoires in COVID-19. The method was immunoSEQ multiplex PCR; TCRdb's version includes in-frame clones alone and lacks a portion of them. The sample includes over 150,000 clones, approximately 94% seen only once; the top ten take about 0.8%. The sequencing input was peripheral blood. Every receptor here comes from a man aged 30 to 39 with COVID-19, enrolled during active disease.

The chain links TRBV7-9 to TRBJ2-3; 10 nucleotides align to TRBD2. Per the germline V gene, CDR1 is SEHNR and CDR2 is FQNEAQ (reference sequence). The CDR3 loop spans 18 amino acids. Trimming at V came to 0 bases and at J to 3 bases, leaving 9 bases not matched to a gene. Here the CDR3 DNA reads TGTGCCAGCAGCTTAGCGCGCCTAGCGGGGGTATGGACAGATACGCAGTATTTT. Translating it yields CASSLARLAGVWTDTQYF.

The chain combines TRBV19 with TRBJ1-1; TRBD1 aligns across 9 bases. CDR1 and CDR2 from the germline V gene are LNHDA and SQIVND (reference sequence). The CDR3 runs to 13 residues. The ends lost 6 bases at V and 6 bases at J; junction bases unmatched: 5. The CDR3 sequence: CASSRDRVSEAFF. CDR3 nucleotide sequence: TGTGCCAGTAGCCGGGACAGGGTATCTGAAGCTTTCTTT. The variable domain in full, completed from reference TRBV19 and TRBJ1-1, reads DGGITQSPKYLFRKEGQNVTLSCEQNLNHDAMYWYRQDPGQGLRLIYYSQIVNDFQKGDIAEGYSVSREKKESFPLTVTSAQKNPTAFYLCASSRDRVSEAFFGQGTRLTVV.

The gene calls are TRBV7-9 and TRBJ1-1; D perhaps matches TRBD1 (5 bases). The CDR3 spans 15 residues. Germline CDR1 and CDR2: SEHNR and FQNEAQ (reference sequence). Trimming cost V 1 base and J 1 base, with 10 bases left between them. The CDR3 nucleotides are TGTGCCAGCAGCTTAGACTTGGGGGGGAACACTGAAGCTTTCTTT. Translated: CASSLDLGGNTEAFF. Supplemented by reference TRBV7-9 and TRBJ1-1, the full variable domain reads DTGVSQNPRHKITKRGQNVTFRCDPISEHNRLYWYRQTLGQGPEFLTYFQNEAQLEKSRLLSDRFSAERPKGSFSTLEIQRTEQGDSAMYLCASSLDLGGNTEAFFGQGTRLTVV.